This T cell receptor (beta chain) was documented in a study of cytomegalovirus exposure and HLA in healthy donors. Overall study results and limits: CMV antigen specificity of a few CMV-associated chains was confirmed in vitro. In a later analysis, first-cohort TCR clusters were found to tend to co-occur in the approximately 120 validation repertoires.

Germline lookup yields CDR1 SQVTM and CDR2 ANQGSEA. V lost 3 bases and J 4 bases, leaving 15 bases between the germline ends. CDR3 length: 14 amino acids. Concerning this clone itself: No antigen is known for it.

Sequenced by immunoSEQ multiplex PCR; TCRdb stores in-frame clones only, minus some. The sample yields a few hundred thousand clones, 86% seen once. The receptor comes from a woman aged 18-29 years in good health and CMV-seronegative. Material for sequencing was PBMCs. The V call is TRBV29-1, the J call TRBJ1-1; D is perhaps TRBD1 (5 bases). The CDR3: CSVDAGGAGTEAFF. As DNA, the CDR3 is TGCAGCGTTGACGCGGGGGGTGCTGGCACTGAAGCTTTCTTT.